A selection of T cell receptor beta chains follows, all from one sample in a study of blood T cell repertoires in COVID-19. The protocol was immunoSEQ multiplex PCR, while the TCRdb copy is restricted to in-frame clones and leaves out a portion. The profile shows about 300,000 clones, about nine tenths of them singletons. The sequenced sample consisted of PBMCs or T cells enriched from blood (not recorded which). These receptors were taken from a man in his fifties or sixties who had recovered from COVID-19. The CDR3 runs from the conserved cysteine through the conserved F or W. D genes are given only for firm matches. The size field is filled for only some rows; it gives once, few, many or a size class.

TGTGCCAGCAGCTTCTCTCTTTATAGCAATCAGCCCCAGCATTTT	CASSFSLYSNQPQHF	.	TRBV28	TRBJ1-5	.
TGTGCCAGCAGCTTGGGACTAGGCCCCTACGAGCAGTACTTC	CASSLGLGPYEQYF	.	TRBV7-2	TRBJ2-7	TRBD2
TGCAGCGCCTACCGTGGCGCTCAGGGGGCGCTTATCCACACCTTC	CSAYRGAQGALIHTF	.	TRBV29-1	TRBJ1-2	TRBD1
TGTGCCAGCGAAACAGGTTCTGGGGCCAACGTCCTGACTTTC	CASETGSGANVLTF	.	TRBV28	TRBJ2-6	.
TGTGCCAGCAGCTTAGATCTCTTACTAGCGGGGTTCTACGAGCAGTACTTC	CASSLDLLLAGFYEQYF	once	TRBV11-2	TRBJ2-7	TRBD2
TGTGCCAGCAGAACCCCGGAACAGGGTCCCCATGGCTACACCTTC	CASRTPEQGPHGYTF	.	TRBV28	TRBJ1-2	.
TGTGCCAGCAGCCAAGGAGGAGGTAGCGGGAGCTCCTACGAGCAGTACTTC	CASSQGGGSGSSYEQYF	.	TRBV4-2	TRBJ2-7	TRBD2
TGTGCCAGCAGTAGAGACAGGAGCAATCAGCCCCAGCATTTT	CASSRDRSNQPQHF	few	TRBV6-2/TRBV6-3	TRBJ1-5	.
TGTGCCAGCAGTTACGAAGGAGTTCACGAAAAACTGTTTTTT	CASSYEGVHEKLFF	.	TRBV6-5	TRBJ1-4	.
TGCGCCAGCAGCCACACAGGGCGGTCCGGGGAGCTGTTTTTT	CASSHTGRSGELFF	.	TRBV4-3	TRBJ2-2	.
TGTGCCAGCAGCTTAGACAGGGGTGGGGAGACCCAGTACTTC	CASSLDRGGETQYF	.	TRBV11-2	TRBJ2-5	.
TGTGCCAGTAGTATAGGAGGGTATAATTCACCCCTCCACTTT	CASSIGGYNSPLHF	.	TRBV19	TRBJ1-6	.
TGTGCCAGCAGCAGAGAGACAGGGGCGGCCCAGTACTTC	CASSRETGAAQYF	.	TRBV7-2	TRBJ2-5	TRBD1
TGTGCCAGCAGCTTGGTTCTCAGGGGCCAAGAGACCCAGTACTTC	CASSLVLRGQETQYF	once	TRBV5-4	TRBJ2-5	.
TGTGCCAGCAGTTACGGGACAGGGAGCACAGATACGCAGTATTTT	CASSYGTGSTDTQYF	.	TRBV6-5	TRBJ2-3	TRBD1
TGTGCCAGCAGCTTTGCGGGAGACCTCCAGGAGACCCAGTACTTC	CASSFAGDLQETQYF	.	TRBV7-2	TRBJ2-5	TRBD2
TGCGCCAGCCAAACCGGGACAACATTCTCTGGAAACACCATATATTTT	CASQTGTTFSGNTIYF	.	TRBV5-1	TRBJ1-3	.
TGTGCCAGCAGTTTAACAGTTCGCTCTGGAAACACCATATATTTT	CASSLTVRSGNTIYF	.	TRBV28	TRBJ1-3	.
TGTGCCACAACGGACAGTTCCGAGCAGTACTTC	CATTDSSEQYF	.	TRBV10-3	TRBJ2-7	.
TGTGCCTGGAGTGTAGCCCGTAGCGGGAGGTACACAGATACGCAGTATTTT	CAWSVARSGRYTDTQYF	.	TRBV30	TRBJ2-3	TRBD2
TGTGCCAGCAGCAGGACAGGGGGTAGCTCCTACGAGCAGTACTTC	CASSRTGGSSYEQYF	.	TRBV6-5	TRBJ2-7	TRBD1
TGCAGTGCTAGTATTCTAGCGCGACACACCGGGGAGCTGTTTTTT	CSASILARHTGELFF	.	TRBV20-1	TRBJ2-2	.
TGTGCCAGCAGCCCACTCGGGGTAGCGGGATCGAGGAATGAGCAGTTCTTC	CASSPLGVAGSRNEQFF	.	TRBV3-1/TRBV3-2	TRBJ2-1	TRBD2
TGTGCCAGTAGTCCACCCTCAGACAGGGGAGAGACCCAGTACTTC	CASSPPSDRGETQYF	.	TRBV19	TRBJ2-5	TRBD1
TGCGCCAGCAGCTTGTTGGGACAGGGTTCGGGGGAGCTGTTTTTT	CASSLLGQGSGELFF	.	TRBV5-1	TRBJ2-2	TRBD1
TGTGCCAGCAGTCGTAGAGCGGGAGATACGCAGTATTTT	CASSRRAGDTQYF	.	TRBV7-6	TRBJ2-3	.
TGTGCCAGCAGCCAAGATCCCACACAGGAGACTAACTATGGCTACACCTTC	CASSQDPTQETNYGYTF	.	TRBV3-1/TRBV3-2	TRBJ1-2	.
TGCGCCAGCAGCGATAGGACAGGGCCAGATACGCAGTATTTT	CASSDRTGPDTQYF	.	TRBV5-1	TRBJ2-3	TRBD1
TGTGACAAAACTAGCGGGATCTACGAGCAGTACTTC	CDKTSGIYEQYF	.	TRBV12-3/TRBV12-4	TRBJ2-7	TRBD2
TGTGCCAGCAGCTCCGCGGGAGGGGCCAAAAACATTCAGTACTTC	CASSSAGGAKNIQYF	.	TRBV28	TRBJ2-4	TRBD2
TGTGCCAGCAGTTTACATGGGACAGGACTTCTCTATGGCTACACCTTC	CASSLHGTGLLYGYTF	.	TRBV28	TRBJ1-2	TRBD1
TGTGCCAGCAGCCCCCCCGGTGTGAGGGGGCTCGAGCAGTTCTTC	CASSPPGVRGLEQFF	.	TRBV7-2	TRBJ2-1	TRBD1
TGCGCCAGCAGCTTGAGAGATGAGAGTGAAGCTTTCTTT	CASSLRDESEAFF	.	TRBV5-1	TRBJ1-1	.
TGTGCCAGCAGTTACTACAGGGGGCAAAGGGGCTACACCTTC	CASSYYRGQRGYTF	few	TRBV28	TRBJ1-2	TRBD1
TGTGCCAGCAGTTTAACGTCGGGACAGGGTAACTATGGCTACACCTTC	CASSLTSGQGNYGYTF	.	TRBV28	TRBJ1-2	TRBD1
TGCGCCAGCAGCGACCAAGGGACAGGGGGAGCCTACACCTTC	CASSDQGTGGAYTF	.	TRBV5-1	TRBJ1-2	TRBD1
TGTGCCAGCAGTTACTGGGGGGGCCGCACAGATACGCAGTATTTT	CASSYWGGRTDTQYF	.	TRBV6-5	TRBJ2-3	.
TGCGCCAGCAGCTGGATGGGACAGGACCAAGAGACCCAGTACTTC	CASSWMGQDQETQYF	.	TRBV5-1	TRBJ2-5	TRBD1
TGTGCCAGCAGCATAGCGGGATCCGGTATAGATACGCAGTATTTT	CASSIAGSGIDTQYF	.	TRBV28	TRBJ2-3	TRBD2
TGTGCCAGCAGTTACGGAACTAGCGGTGTGGCTCGGAATGAGCAGTTCTTC	CASSYGTSGVARNEQFF	.	TRBV6-2/TRBV6-3	TRBJ2-1	TRBD2
TGTGCCAGCAGCCAAGAAGTAAGGGGGAGTGAAGCTTTCTTT	CASSQEVRGSEAFF	.	TRBV14	TRBJ1-1	.
TGTGCCAGTAGTATTCAATCTACAGGGATAGGTGAAGCTTTCTTT	CASSIQSTGIGEAFF	.	TRBV19	TRBJ1-1	.
TGTGCCAGCAGCCTGACAGGGGAAGGCACTGAAGCTTTCTTT	CASSLTGEGTEAFF	.	TRBV7-3	TRBJ1-1	TRBD1
TGTGCCAGTAGTAATCGGGGTTACAATCAGCCCCAGCATTTT	CASSNRGYNQPQHF	.	TRBV19	TRBJ1-5	.
TGTGCCAGCAGCTTCACAGGGAGAAACGAGCAGTACTTC	CASSFTGRNEQYF	.	TRBV5-6	TRBJ2-7	.
TGTGCCAGCAGCCTGGAGCGGGGGCAGGGAGGTTCACCCCTCCACTTT	CASSLERGQGGSPLHF	.	TRBV3-1/TRBV3-2	TRBJ1-6	.
TGTGCCAGCAACCGACAGGGCGAAGTAGATGGCTACACCTTC	CASNRQGEVDGYTF	.	TRBV6-6	TRBJ1-2	TRBD1
TGTGCCAGCTCGTACGACAGACCGAGCTCTGGAAACACCATATATTTT	CASSYDRPSSGNTIYF	.	TRBV18	TRBJ1-3	.
TGTGCCAGCAGCCCCGACAGGGGTGAAGCTTTCTTT	CASSPDRGEAFF	.	TRBV6-2/TRBV6-3	TRBJ1-1	TRBD1
TGTGCCAGCAGTGAAGTTAGCGGGAATTCGGGTGAGCAGTTCTTC	CASSEVSGNSGEQFF	.	TRBV25-1	TRBJ2-1	TRBD2